The TCR beta chain under discussion was sequenced for a study of cytomegalovirus exposure and HLA in healthy donors. In the case of this clone: Antigen: not known.

CDR3 length equals 13 residues. Germline values: CDR1 SGHRS, CDR2 YFSETQ. V was shortened by 2 bases and J by 0 bases, with 5 bases between the two germline ends. Using immunoSEQ multiplex PCR, the repertoire was profiled, and TCRdb retains in-frame clones only, with some absent. The sample consists of 200,000 to 300,000 clones, approximately 83% of them appearing once. The study, taken as a whole, reports: In the 100 to 150 validation repertoires, approximately 94% of cluster scores exceeded 0, per a later analysis. Altogether, 150 to 200 TCR beta chains were recorded as cytomegalovirus-associated. CMV antigen specificity was confirmed in vitro for three CMV-associated chains.

The sequenced sample was PBMCs. The TCR comes from a woman aged 25-40 years in good health and CMV-seropositive. The chain employs TRBV5-1 and TRBJ1-1; no firm D call. In DNA, the CDR3 is TGCGCCAGCAGCTTCTCAGTGAACACTGAAGCTTTCTTT. This codes for CASSFSVNTEAFF.